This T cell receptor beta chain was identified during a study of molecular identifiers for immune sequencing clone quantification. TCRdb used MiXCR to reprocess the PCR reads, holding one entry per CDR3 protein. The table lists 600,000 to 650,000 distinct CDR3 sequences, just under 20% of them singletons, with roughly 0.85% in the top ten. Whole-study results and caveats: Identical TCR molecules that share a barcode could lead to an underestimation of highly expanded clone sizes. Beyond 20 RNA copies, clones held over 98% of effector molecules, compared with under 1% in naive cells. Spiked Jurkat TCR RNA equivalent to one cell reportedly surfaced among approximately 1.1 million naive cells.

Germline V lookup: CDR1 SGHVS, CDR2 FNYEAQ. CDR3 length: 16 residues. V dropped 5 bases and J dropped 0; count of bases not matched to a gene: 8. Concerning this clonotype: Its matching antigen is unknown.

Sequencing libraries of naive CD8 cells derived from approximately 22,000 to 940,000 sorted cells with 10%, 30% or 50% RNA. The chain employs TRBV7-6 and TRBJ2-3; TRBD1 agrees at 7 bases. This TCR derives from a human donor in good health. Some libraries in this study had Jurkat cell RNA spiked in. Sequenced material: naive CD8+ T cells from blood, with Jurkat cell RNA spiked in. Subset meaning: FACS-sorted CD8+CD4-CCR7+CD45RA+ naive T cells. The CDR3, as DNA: TGTGCCAGCAGCCCTACCCAGGGGGATAGCACAGATACGCAGTATTTT. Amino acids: CASSPTQGDSTDTQYF.